A selection of T cell receptor beta chains follows, all from one sample in a study of T cell repertoires in cytomegalovirus infection. In TCRdb, the reads were re-called with MiXCR into one record per CDR3 protein. The data hold roughly 150,000 distinct CDR3 sequences, with about 32% observed a single time. Their specific antigens are unknown. Source: CD8+ T cells from cultured PBMCs, taken from culture after CMV antigen stimulation. The source of these receptors is a human donor in good health (CMV status not recorded). Some clones in this sample may be carry-over from other donors' samples. Both conserved end residues are part of each CDR3. The D gene is left open where the match is weak. Not every row has a clone size; where given, it reads once, few, many or a size class.

TRBV27	NA	TRBJ2-1	15	NA	CASSYKGPAYNEQFF	TGTGCCAGCAGTTATAAGGGCCCAGCCTACAATGAGCAGTTCTTC
TRBV7-8	NA	TRBJ1-4	15	NA	CASSLPAGGARELFF	TGTGCCAGCAGCTTGCCGGCGGGGGGCGCCCGGGAACTGTTTTTT
TRBV7-2	few	TRBJ2-2	15	TRBD2	CASSPSGGDGGELFF	TGTGCCAGCAGCCCTTCCGGGGGGGACGGCGGGGAGCTGTTTTTT
TRBV28	NA	TRBJ2-7	15	NA	CASSFSVGNSYEQYF	TGTGCCAGCAGTTTTTCAGTAGGGAACTCCTACGAGCAGTACTTC
TRBV28	NA	TRBJ2-7	13	TRBD2	CASSPLWEGEQYF	TGTGCCAGCAGTCCCCTCTGGGAGGGCGAGCAGTACTTC
TRBV15	NA	TRBJ2-5	15	TRBD1	CATSNYRGRAETQYF	TGTGCCACCAGCAACTACAGGGGGCGTGCGGAGACCCAGTACTTC
TRBV27	NA	TRBJ2-5	15	NA	CASSFAGGLGETQYF	TGTGCCAGCAGTTTCGCAGGGGGGCTAGGAGAGACCCAGTACTTC
TRBV7-4	NA	TRBJ2-2	15	NA	CASSLVQDVTGELFF	TGTGCCAGCAGCTTAGTACAGGATGTCACCGGGGAGCTGTTTTTT
TRBV4-2	many	TRBJ2-2	17	TRBD1	CASSQEFRQGGTGELFF	TGTGCCAGCAGCCAAGAATTCCGACAGGGTGGCACCGGGGAGCTGTTTTTT
TRBV6-5	few	TRBJ1-4	15	NA	CASSYTPGTNEKLFF	TGTGCCAGCAGTTACACCCCCGGCACTAATGAAAAACTGTTTTTT
TRBV2	NA	TRBJ2-5	13	NA	CATLLRSQETQYF	TGTGCCACTCTACTCAGGAGCCAAGAGACCCAGTACTTC
TRBV20-1	NA	TRBJ1-5	13	NA	CSARGHSNQPQHF	TGCAGTGCCCGGGGGCATAGCAATCAGCCCCAGCATTTT